This record concerns one TCR beta chain sequence. What it binds is not known. TCR beta libraries used roughly 1.8 micrograms of DNA from cryopreserved PBMCs. These data belong to a study of cytotoxic CD8 clonotypes in ibrutinib-treated CLL. Points from the study as a whole: The study found public clonotypes uncommon, contracting or stable on treatment.

The table came from immunoSEQ multiplex PCR; TCRdb's copy has only in-frame clones and leaves some out. The data hold about 270,000 clones, with approximately 79% observed a single time. Germline-derived CDR1 and CDR2 are SGHDT and YYEEEE. There are 16 residues in the CDR3. V lost 5 bases and J lost 12, with 24 bases in between. The genes are TRBV5-6 and TRBJ1-6; possible D gene TRBD1, 6 bases. Sequencing was performed on PBMCs, taken at disease progression, from a patient treated with ibrutinib. This sequence was found in a human donor with chronic lymphocytic leukemia. The CDR3 is CASSSRGQTLRLPLHF. For the CDR3, the DNA is TGTGCCAGCAGTTCCCGTGGACAGACTCTAAGGCTACCCCTCCACTTT.